These T cell receptor beta chains were read from a single sample in a study of blood T cell repertoires in COVID-19. Assay: immunoSEQ multiplex PCR; the TCRdb copy retains only in-frame clones and omits some. The profile shows 150,000 to 200,000 clones, 85% to 90% of them singletons. Input material: PBMCs or T cells enriched from blood (not recorded which). These receptor sequences come from a woman aged 40 to 50 in a cohort exposed to, infected with or recovered from COVID-19 (not recorded which). CDR3s include the opening cysteine and the closing phenylalanine or tryptophan. The D gene is left open where the match is weak. A clone size is listed for some rows: how often the clone was seen (once, few, many), or a class if it is expanded.

>NA|NA|TRBV27|TRBJ1-2
CASSSLQGSRGYTF
TGTGCCAGCAGTTCGCTTCAGGGGTCACGGGGCTACACCTTC
>NA|NA|TRBV27|TRBJ1-5
CASSEGLGNQPQHF
TGTGCCAGCAGTGAGGGATTGGGCAATCAGCCCCAGCATTTT
>NA|NA|TRBV7-6|TRBJ1-1
CASSLGWRETEAFF
TGTGCCAGCAGCTTAGGATGGCGGGAGACTGAAGCTTTCTTT
>NA|NA|TRBV27|TRBJ1-2
CASSLSPGGQANYGYTF
TGTGCCAGCAGTTTATCCCCCGGGGGTCAAGCTAACTATGGCTACACCTTC
>TRBD2|few|TRBV27|TRBJ2-7
CASSNRTSGYYEQYF
TGTGCCAGCAGTAACCGGACTAGCGGTTACTACGAGCAGTACTTC
>TRBD1|NA|TRBV9|TRBJ2-7
CASSSTGGSVEQYF
TGTGCCAGCAGCTCGACAGGGGGATCGGTCGAGCAGTACTTC
>NA|NA|TRBV25-1|TRBJ2-7
CASSEYRDNEQYF
TGTGCCAGCAGTGAATACAGGGACAACGAGCAGTACTTC
>NA|NA|TRBV10-1|TRBJ1-1
CASRDSRNTEAFF
TGCGCCAGCAGGGACAGCCGAAACACTGAAGCTTTCTTT
>NA|NA|TRBV28|TRBJ1-3
CASSLRVGAPSGNTIYF
TGTGCCAGCAGTTTAAGGGTAGGGGCGCCTTCTGGAAACACCATATATTTT
>TRBD1|NA|TRBV9|TRBJ2-3
CASSVSGQGFSTDTQYF
TGTGCCAGCAGCGTAAGTGGACAGGGGTTTAGCACAGATACGCAGTATTTT
>NA|NA|TRBV18|TRBJ2-5
CASSPASRAQETQYF
TGTGCCAGCTCACCAGCCAGCAGGGCACAAGAGACCCAGTACTTC
>TRBD1|NA|TRBV28|TRBJ1-2
CASGGQGVIYGYTF
TGTGCCAGCGGCGGACAGGGAGTCATCTATGGCTACACCTTC
>NA|NA|TRBV9|TRBJ2-3
CASSVGLASTDTQYF
TGTGCCAGCAGCGTAGGCCTGGCCAGCACAGATACGCAGTATTTT
>TRBD1|NA|TRBV2|TRBJ1-1
CASREGQGTEAFF
TGTGCCAGCAGGGAGGGACAGGGCACTGAAGCTTTCTTT
>NA|once|TRBV9|TRBJ1-1
CASSTGVNTEAFF
TGTGCCAGTTCGACAGGCGTGAACACTGAAGCTTTCTTT
>TRBD1|NA|TRBV7-2|TRBJ1-5
CASSVTGQGQPQHF
TGTGCCAGCAGCGTGACAGGGCAAGGGCAGCCCCAGCATTTT
>TRBD1|NA|TRBV27|TRBJ2-2
CASRPGGTGELFF
TGTGCCAGCAGACCAGGGGGCACCGGGGAGCTGTTTTTT
>NA|NA|TRBV24-1|TRBJ2-3
CATSDLTTKGTDTQYF
TGTGCCACCAGTGATTTGACAACCAAGGGGACAGATACGCAGTATTTT
>NA|NA|TRBV6-1|TRBJ1-3
CASSELEGLGNTIYF
TGTGCCAGCAGTGAACTGGAGGGGCTCGGAAACACCATATATTTT
>TRBD1|NA|TRBV6-5|TRBJ2-3
CASSTGGSTDTQYF
TGTGCCAGCAGTACAGGGGGGAGCACAGATACGCAGTATTTT
>TRBD2|NA|TRBV5-1|TRBJ2-7
CASSPTSGTYEQYF
TGCGCCAGCAGCCCGACTAGCGGGACGTACGAGCAGTACTTC
>TRBD1|NA|TRBV19|TRBJ2-7
CASSFRDRGRYEQYF
TGTGCCAGTAGTTTCCGGGACAGGGGGAGATACGAGCAGTACTTC
>TRBD2|NA|TRBV19|TRBJ2-3
CASSPLAGADTQYF
TGTGCCAGTAGTCCCCTAGCGGGAGCAGATACGCAGTATTTT
>NA|NA|TRBV27|TRBJ1-1
CASSLKIRTEAFF
TGTGCCAGCAGTTTAAAGATCCGGACTGAAGCTTTCTTT
>TRBD1|NA|TRBV4-3|TRBJ2-7
CASSQGQGGSPEQYF
TGCGCCAGCAGCCAAGGACAAGGGGGCTCGCCCGAGCAGTACTTC
>TRBD2|once|TRBV11-2|TRBJ2-1
CASSLSAISGGAQEQFF
TGTGCCAGCAGCTTAAGCGCGATTAGCGGGGGGGCCCAGGAGCAGTTCTTC
>TRBD1|NA|TRBV6-5|TRBJ1-2
CASSAQQGLYGYTF
TGTGCCAGCAGCGCCCAACAGGGGCTTTATGGCTACACCTTC
>TRBD1|NA|TRBV27|TRBJ1-1
CASSRTGGIEAFF
TGTGCCAGCAGTAGAACAGGGGGCATCGAAGCTTTCTTT
>NA|NA|TRBV30|TRBJ2-1
CAWSQNNEQFF
TGTGCCTGGTCCCAGAACAATGAGCAGTTCTTC
>TRBD2|NA|TRBV20-1|TRBJ2-3
CSASRVAGPYTQYF
TGCAGTGCTAGTAGGGTAGCGGGGCCGTATACGCAGTATTTT
>TRBD2|once|TRBV12-3/TRBV12-4|TRBJ2-2
CASGRATGELFF
TGTGCCAGCGGGAGGGCGACCGGGGAGCTGTTTTTT
>NA|NA|TRBV10-3|TRBJ1-2
CAIREGHGYTF
TGTGCCATCAGGGAGGGGCATGGCTACACCTTC
>NA|NA|TRBV5-1|TRBJ1-2
CASSLWGGADGYTF
TGCGCCAGCAGCTTGTGGGGGGGCGCGGATGGCTACACCTTC
>TRBD1|once|TRBV7-9|TRBJ1-4
CASSSRDRGNEKLFF
TGTGCCAGCAGCTCGAGGGACAGGGGAAATGAAAAACTGTTTTTT
>TRBD1|NA|TRBV18|TRBJ1-3
CASSPQGAEGNTIYF
TGTGCCAGCTCACCACAGGGGGCTGAAGGAAACACCATATATTTT
>NA|NA|TRBV29-1|TRBJ1-1
CSVWGAEAFF
TGCAGCGTGTGGGGGGCTGAAGCTTTCTTT
>NA|NA|TRBV4-2|TRBJ1-2
CASSQESRLNYGYTF
TGTGCCAGCAGCCAAGAGTCGCGACTCAACTATGGCTACACCTTC
>NA|NA|TRBV20-1|TRBJ1-2
CSARGGYGYTF
TGCAGTGCGCGGGGGGGCTATGGCTACACCTTC
>NA|NA|TRBV6-2/TRBV6-3|TRBJ2-1
CASSARKSSYNEQFF
TGTGCCAGCAGTGCTAGAAAAAGCTCCTACAATGAGCAGTTCTTC
>TRBD1|NA|TRBV3-1/TRBV3-2|TRBJ1-3
CASSLSRGPSGNTIYF
TGTGCCAGCAGCCTCAGCAGGGGGCCTTCTGGAAACACCATATATTTT
>NA|NA|TRBV5-1|TRBJ2-4
CASSLGGDAKNIQYF
TGCGCCAGCAGCTTGGGGGGCGATGCCAAAAACATTCAGTACTTC
>NA|many|TRBV7-9|TRBJ2-3
CASSLGSTDLTDTQYF
TGTGCCAGCAGCTTAGGTTCCACTGATCTCACAGATACGCAGTATTTT
>TRBD1|NA|TRBV30|TRBJ1-1
CAWNAGGVGEAFF
TGTGCCTGGAACGCAGGGGGCGTAGGTGAAGCTTTCTTT
>NA|few|TRBV5-4|TRBJ2-7
CASSFHGSYEQYF
TGTGCCAGCAGCTTTCACGGCTCCTACGAGCAGTACTTC
>NA|NA|TRBV5-1|TRBJ1-2
CASSLETDLYTF
TGCGCCAGCAGCTTGGAAACAGACCTCTACACCTTC
>TRBD2|NA|TRBV5-4|TRBJ2-1
CASSSGTSGIPSYNEQFF
TGTGCCAGCAGCTCCGGGACTAGCGGGATACCTTCCTACAATGAGCAGTTCTTC
>TRBD1|NA|TRBV5-1|TRBJ1-3
CASSFGTGSGNTIYF
TGCGCCAGCAGCTTTGGGACAGGATCGGGAAACACCATATATTTT
>TRBD1|NA|TRBV14|TRBJ2-4
CASSQDRGTGDFAKNIQYF
TGTGCCAGCAGCCAAGATCGGGGGACAGGGGATTTTGCCAAAAACATTCAGTACTTC
>TRBD2|NA|TRBV9|TRBJ2-7
CASSPGGGRSYEQYF
TGTGCCAGCAGCCCCGGGGGAGGGCGCTCCTACGAGCAGTACTTC
>TRBD2|NA|TRBV7-2|TRBJ2-7
CASSPGGSGSYEQYF
TGTGCCAGCAGCCCGGGGGGTAGCGGATCCTACGAGCAGTACTTC
>NA|few|TRBV5-1|TRBJ2-1
CASSLGALEQFF
TGCGCCAGCAGCTTGGGGGCCCTTGAGCAGTTCTTC
>TRBD1|once|TRBV14|TRBJ2-7
CASSLLPGQGDLEQYF
TGTGCCAGCAGCCTCCTGCCGGGACAGGGGGATCTCGAGCAGTACTTC
>NA|NA|TRBV20-1|TRBJ1-1
CRFYRAQEAFF
TGCAGGTTCTACAGGGCTCAGGAAGCTTTCTTT